This T cell receptor beta chain was captured by sequencing in a study of T-cell memory formation after mild COVID-19. Study as a whole: TCR clusters were mostly confined to one donor each.

The table lists this clonotype with a few counts. Its target is unknown. The CDR3 consists of 15 residues. Trimming removed 1 base at V and 4 bases at J, with 11 bases between. Looked up from germline, CDR1 is MGHRA and CDR2 is YSYEKL. Notes on the study in general: Proof of SARS-CoV-2 specificity was absent for the second-wave clones that crested on day 37.

One entry per CDR3 protein results from TCRdb running MiXCR on the 5' RACE reads. The sample lists a few hundred thousand distinct CDR3 sequences, about 27% occurring once. This chain links TRBV4-1 with TRBJ1-5; D remains ambiguous. The receptor was isolated from an adult woman who had mild COVID-19 (a few samples of this study predate the infection). Cell type and time point are not known. The sequencing input was PBMCs or a T cell subset sorted from them (not recorded which). As DNA, the CDR3 is TGCGCCAGCAGCCAAGTAGAAGGCCGAAATCAGCCCCAGCATTTT. Amino acids: CASSQVEGRNQPQHF.